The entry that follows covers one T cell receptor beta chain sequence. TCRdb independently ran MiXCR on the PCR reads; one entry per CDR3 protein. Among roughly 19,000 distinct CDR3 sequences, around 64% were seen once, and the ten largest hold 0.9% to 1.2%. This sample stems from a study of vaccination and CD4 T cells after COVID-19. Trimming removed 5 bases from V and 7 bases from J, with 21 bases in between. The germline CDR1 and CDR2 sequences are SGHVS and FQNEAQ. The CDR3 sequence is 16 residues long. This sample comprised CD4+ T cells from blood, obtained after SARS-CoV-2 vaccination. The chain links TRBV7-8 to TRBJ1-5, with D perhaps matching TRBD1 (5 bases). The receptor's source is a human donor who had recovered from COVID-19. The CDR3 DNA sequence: TGTGCCAGCAGCCCAAGGTGGGGGGGGGGAGACCAGCCCCAGCATTTT. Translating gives CASSPRWGGGDQPQHF.